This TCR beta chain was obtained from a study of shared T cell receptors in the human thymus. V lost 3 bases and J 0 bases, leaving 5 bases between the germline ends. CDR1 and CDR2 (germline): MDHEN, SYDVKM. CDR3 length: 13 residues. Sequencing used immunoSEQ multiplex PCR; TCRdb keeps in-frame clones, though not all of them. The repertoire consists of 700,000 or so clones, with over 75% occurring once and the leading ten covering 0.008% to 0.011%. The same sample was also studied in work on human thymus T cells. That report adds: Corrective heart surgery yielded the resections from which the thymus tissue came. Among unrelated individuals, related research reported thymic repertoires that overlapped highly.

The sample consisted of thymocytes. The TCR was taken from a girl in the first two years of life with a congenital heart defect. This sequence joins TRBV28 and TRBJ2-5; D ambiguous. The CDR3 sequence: CASSFPNQETQYF. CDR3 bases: TGTGCCAGCAGTTTTCCTAACCAAGAGACCCAGTACTTC.